This T cell receptor (beta chain) was sequenced during a study of CXCR3-negative and CXCR3-positive naive CD8 T cells. Study overall: Across all libraries, TRB reads numbered roughly 140 million, with about 1.5 +/- 0.3 million in each library.

General study points: Hydrophobicity of TRB CDR3s was greater in CXCR3-positive naive cells than in CXCR3-negative naive cells. Memory CD8+ T cell repertoires were far less diverse than both naive subsets. Memory cells differed in TRBV-TRBJ usage, but naive CXCR3-negative and CXCR3-positive cells had similar usage. The study found CXCR3 expression partially decreased after cryopreservation and ran most assays on fresh PBMCs.

Preparation of TRB cDNA libraries relied on 5' RACE carrying UMI labels. After re-calling the 5' RACE reads, TCRdb lists one entry per CDR3 protein, DNA absent. The sample table sets out about 120,000 distinct CDR3 sequences. This CDR3 is built from 17 residues. Looked up from germline, CDR1 is SNHLY and CDR2 is FYNNEI. Note on this clonotype: Its specificity is unknown.

The sample was naive CXCR3+ CD8+ T cells from blood. Subset denoted: CD45RO-CCR7+CD27+CD95- naive CD8+ T cells expressing CXCR3 (TNR3+). The origin of this receptor is a human donor in good health. Some clones in this sample may be carry-over from other donors' samples. The chain joins TRBV2 to TRBJ1-2; TCRdb selects TRBD1, and the lack of DNA leaves this call unchecked. CDR3 sequence: CASSESPGTGGIYGYTF.